This T cell receptor beta chain was obtained from a study of chemoradiotherapy in HPV16-positive cancers. Study-wide background: Two HPV16-positive patients' cells yielded candidate HPV-specific clones and common motifs.

This clone was observed once. Its antigen remains unidentified. Assay used: immunoSEQ multiplex PCR; TCRdb lists only in-frame clones, some missing. This sample carries some 14,000 clones, around 74% of them seen once, and the ten largest clones take 1.3%. V lost 4 bases, J lost 5 bases, and 17 bases stayed unmatched. The germline gives CDR1 SGHRS, CDR2 YFSETQ. The CDR3 runs 20 residues. General observations from the study: For HPV16-positive patients, expanding HPV-responsive T cells associated with longer recurrence-free survival. Candidate HPV-specific clones and E7-related TCR motifs grew in tumor during treatment. Only a couple of HPV16-positive patients supplied the functional HPV-specificity definition.

The sample was collected from a patient who underwent chemoradiotherapy. The chain recombines TRBV5-1 with TRBJ2-3, with 15 bases aligning to TRBD2. The receptor was isolated from a human donor with HPV-associated anogenital cancer. The CDR3 sequence is CASSRRGLAGGPPAGDTQYF. Written as DNA, the CDR3 is TGCGCCAGCAGCCGCCGGGGACTAGCGGGGGGCCCACCCGCGGGAGATACGCAGTATTTT.